The source of this T cell receptor (beta chain) is a study of identical twins. One entry per CDR3 protein, called by TCRdb with MiXCR from the 5' RACE reads. Of about 700,000 distinct CDR3 sequences listed, roughly 6% are singletons. Germline trimming cut 1 base from V and 5 bases from J; bases unmatched to any gene: 8. The CDR3 runs 16 residues. CDR1 and CDR2 (germline): SGHRS, YFSETQ. This clonotype originated in a man between 18 and 35 years old in good health. The sequencing sample was made of naive T cells sorted from blood. The V gene is TRBV5-1, the J gene TRBJ2-1; 8 nucleotides align to TRBD1. CDR3 protein: CASSLFPGQGDNEQFF. CDR3 DNA: TGCGCCAGCAGCTTGTTTCCCGGACAGGGCGACAATGAGCAGTTCTTC.